This T cell receptor beta chain emerged from a study of pediatric ulcerative colitis. The data were produced by immunoSEQ multiplex PCR, yet TCRdb's version contains in-frame clones alone and is incomplete. Counted here are about 32,000 clones, around 82% occurring once; the ten biggest clones make up approximately 4.5%. Only one count was recorded for this clone. CDR3 length: 16 residues. This receptor was taken from a boy between 5 and 17 years old with severe ulcerative colitis. The chain is built from TRBV21-1 and TRBJ2-7. TRBV21-1 is classified as a pseudogene. The sample consisted of blood. This CDR3 is CASSPHPNRTVDEQYF. As DNA, the CDR3 is TGTGCCAGCAGCCCCCACCCGAACAGGACTGTCGACGAGCAGTACTTC.